This TCR beta chain appears in the sequencing data of a study of blood T cells in healthy people across ages. Worth noting for this clonotype: Its antigen is undetermined.

Findings and caveats of the study: Among T cells, TCR beta diversity per million cells dropped roughly linearly as age rose.

Together with a sample-barcoded 5' primer, a J-beta primer mix was included in a second PCR lasting about 6 to 11 cycles. MiXCR, run by TCRdb on the 5' RACE reads, gives a single entry per CDR3 protein. The sample has about 830,000 distinct CDR3 sequences; around 68% are singletons. J was trimmed by 5 bases and V by 10 bases; bases with no gene match: 6. CDR3 size: 12 residues. Germline V gene sequence: CDR1 MNHNS, CDR2 SASEGT. The V call is TRBV6-1, the J call TRBJ1-1, with 8 positions matching TRBD1. The specimen was blood. The source of this sequence is a young man in good health. CDR3 nucleotides: TGTGCCATTACAGGGGGAGGTACTGAAGCTTTCTTT. Protein: CAITGGGTEAFF.